Listed here are 8 T cell receptor beta chains from one sample, sequenced in a study of beta chain features in type 1 diabetes. Expressed TCRB transcripts got sequenced, as all isolated RNA was reverse transcribed. Profiled with immunoSEQ multiplex PCR; TCRdb holds only in-frame clones, not every one. Here the sample spans 350,000 to 450,000 clones, about 15% being singletons. Source material: naive CD4+ T cells from blood. Receptor source: a woman aged 18-30 years in good health.

The CDR3 bases are TGCGCCAGCAGCCGGGACAGGGGGCCCGATGAGCAGTTCTTC. Translating it yields CASSRDRGPDEQFF. This chain connects TRBV4-3 to TRBJ2-1; 12 bases match TRBD1. The CDR3 runs to 14 residues. The trim removed 4 bases at V and 8 bases at J, leaving 3 bases unmatched. Germline V gives CDR1 LGHNA, CDR2 YSLEER.

The chain uses TRBV5-6 and TRBJ1-4, with D perhaps matching TRBD1 (5 bases). V lost 4 bases and J lost 8, with 18 bases in between. The CDR3 spans 15 residues. Germline values: CDR1 SGHDT, CDR2 YYEEEE. DNA for the CDR3: TGTGCCAGCAGCCTAACGACAGTGGGGCGCGAAAAACTGTTTTTT. As protein: CASSLTTVGREKLFF. Using reference TRBV5-6 and TRBJ1-4 for the parts outside the CDR3, the full variable domain is DAGVTQSPTHLIKTRGQQVTLRCSPKSGHDTVSWYQQALGQGPQFIFQYYEEEERQRGNFPDRFSGHQFPNYSSELNVNALLLGDSALYLCASSLTTVGREKLFFGSGTQLSVL.

This chain joins TRBV5-1 and TRBJ2-2; 9 bases are shared with TRBD1. The CDR3 spans 16 residues. Germline CDR1 SGHRS, CDR2 YFSETQ. With V trimmed by 3 bases and J by 2 bases, 5 bases remained unmatched. The CDR3 DNA sequence: TGCGCCAGCAGCTGGGGGACAGGGAGAAACACCGGGGAGCTGTTTTTT. This translates into CASSWGTGRNTGELFF.

The rearrangement uses TRBV28 and TRBJ2-5; a possible D gene is TRBD2 (5 bases). The CDR3 consists of 15 residues. Trimming took 4 bases from V and 4 from J, leaving 16 bases between them. CDR1 MDHEN and CDR2 SYDVKM come from the germline V gene. The CDR3 sequence: CASSSFGEGLETQYF. The CDR3 region has the DNA TGTGCCAGCAGTTCCTTCGGAGAGGGTTTAGAGACCCAGTACTTC.

The V call is TRBV11-1, the J call TRBJ2-3; 7 nucleotides line up with TRBD1. Germline V gene sequence: CDR1 SGHAT, CDR2 FQDESV (reference sequence). The V segment lost 7 bases and the J segment 4 bases; nucleotides outside the gene matches: 8. This CDR3 spans 14 amino acids. The CDR3 sequence is CASTPQGIPDTQYF. CDR3 DNA sequence: TGTGCCAGCACCCCACAGGGGATCCCAGATACGCAGTATTTT.

This clone was detected only a few times. The chain carries TRBV6-5 and TRBJ2-3; 12 nucleotides agree with TRBD2. The CDR3 consists of 14 residues. The V and J ends lost 10 bases and 3 bases, in that order; junction bases with no gene match: 5. Germline loops: CDR1 MNHEY, CDR2 SVGAGI. The CDR3 here is CATKLAGGTDTQYF. For the CDR3, the DNA is TGTGCCACCAAGCTAGCGGGAGGGACAGATACGCAGTATTTT.

This clone was counted between two and nine times. V is TRBV5-1 and J is TRBJ1-4; D is ambiguous. CDR1 is SGHRS and CDR2 is YFSETQ in the germline V gene. V gave up 0 bases and J gave up 5 bases, with 11 bases separating them. This CDR3 contains 15 residues. The DNA of the CDR3 is TGCGCCAGCAGCTTGGGAGGACGGAGGAATGAAAAACTGTTTTTT. Translated: CASSLGGRRNEKLFF.

There are a few counts of this clone. For the CDR3, the DNA is TGTGCCAGTAGTATCCGCAGGTTGAACACCGGGGAGCTGTTTTTT. Its translation is CASSIRRLNTGELFF. The chain couples TRBV19 to TRBJ2-2, with D unresolved. Germline CDR1 reads LNHDA; CDR2 reads SQIVND (reference sequence). The CDR3 extends over 15 amino acids. V shed 3 bases and J shed 1 base, with 9 bases lying between them.